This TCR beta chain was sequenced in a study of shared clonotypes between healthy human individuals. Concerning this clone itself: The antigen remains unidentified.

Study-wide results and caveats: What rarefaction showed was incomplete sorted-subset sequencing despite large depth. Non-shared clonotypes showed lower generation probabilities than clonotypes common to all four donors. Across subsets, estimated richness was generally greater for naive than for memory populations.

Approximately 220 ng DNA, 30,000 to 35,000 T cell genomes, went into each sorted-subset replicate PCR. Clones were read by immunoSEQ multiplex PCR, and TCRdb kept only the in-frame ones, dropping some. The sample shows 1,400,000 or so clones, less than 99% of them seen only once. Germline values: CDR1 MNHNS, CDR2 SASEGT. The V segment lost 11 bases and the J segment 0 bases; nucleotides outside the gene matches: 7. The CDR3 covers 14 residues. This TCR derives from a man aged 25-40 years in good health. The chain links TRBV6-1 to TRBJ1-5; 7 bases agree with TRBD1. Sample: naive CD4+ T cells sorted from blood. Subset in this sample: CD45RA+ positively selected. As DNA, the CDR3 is TGTGCCGGCTTGACAGGGATTAGCAATCAGCCCCAGCATTTT. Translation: CAGLTGISNQPQHF.